These 28 T cell receptor beta chains share one sample of origin, sequenced in a study of blood T cells in healthy people across ages. A J-beta primer mix and a sample-barcoded 5' primer were used in a second PCR of about 7 to 12 cycles. TCRdb used MiXCR to reprocess the 5' RACE reads, holding one entry per CDR3 protein. The sample yields about 1,500,000 distinct CDR3 sequences, 28% seen once. Sequencing was performed on blood. These receptors were obtained from a woman under 40 in good health.

J is TRBJ2-7 and V is TRBV19, with TRBD2 matching over 9 bases. The CDR3 is 15 amino acids. After removal of 5 bases from V and 2 bases from J, the junction contained 7 bases not matched to a gene. Germline loops: CDR1 LNHDA, CDR2 SQIVND (reference sequence). The CDR3 reads CASSRLAGTTYEQYF. The DNA of the CDR3 is TGTGCCAGTAGTCGCCTAGCGGGAACCACCTACGAGCAGTACTTC.

This clonotype was seen more than once but under ten times. This sequence joins TRBV14 and TRBJ2-5, with D possibly called TRBD1 or TRBD2 (5 bases each). Trimming removed 1 base at V and 11 bases at J, with 14 bases between. Germline-derived CDR1 and CDR2 are SGHDN and FVKESK. This CDR3 region has 13 residues. CDR3 residues: CASSQVGTGEQYF. In DNA, the CDR3 is TGTGCCAGCAGCCAAGTCGGGACGGGTGAGCAGTACTTC. The variable domain in full, with the rest retrieved from reference TRBV14 and TRBJ2-5, is EAGVTQFPSHSVIEKGQTVTLRCDPISGHDNLYWYRRVMGKEIKFLLHFVKESKQDESGMPNNRFLAERTGGTYSTLKVQPAELEDSGVYFCASSQVGTGEQYFGPGTRLLVL.

The chain links TRBV7-2 to TRBJ1-6; D may be TRBD1 (5 bases). V was pared by 2 bases and J by 8 bases, with 10 bases between. CDR3 length equals 14 residues. Looked up from germline, CDR1 is SGHTA and CDR2 is FQGNSA. This CDR3 reads CASSLMGVDSPLHF. CDR3 sequence (DNA): TGTGCCAGCAGCTTAATGGGGGTGGATTCACCCCTCCACTTT.

This clonotype was seen once. The CDR3 end shows no conserved phenylalanine or tryptophan, and so a read error is likely. The chain links TRBV24-1 to TRBJ2-1; 10 nucleotides line up with TRBD1. Germline V gives CDR1 KGHDR, CDR2 SFDVKD. CDR3 length: 15 amino acids. The ends lost 5 bases at V and 8 bases at J; junction bases unmatched: 8. Here the CDR3 reads CATSGADRGFDEQFL. The CDR3, as DNA: TGTGCCACCAGTGGAGCGGACAGGGGGTTTGATGAGCAGTTCCTC.

The chain combines TRBV7-2 with TRBJ2-1; D call uncertain. The CDR3 contains 13 residues. V was shortened by 4 bases and J by 4 bases, with 8 bases between the two germline ends. The V gene's germline CDR1 is SGHTA and CDR2 FQGNSA. The CDR3 DNA follows: TGTGCCAGCAGCTCGAAGCAGTACAATGAGCAGTTCTTC. Residues: CASSSKQYNEQFF.

The chain employs TRBV6-6 and TRBJ1-6; TRBD1 is a possible D gene (6 bases). V shed 0 bases and J shed 6 bases, with 9 bases lying between them. The germline V gene encodes CDR1 MNHNY and CDR2 SVGAGI (reference sequence). The CDR3 covers 15 residues. For the CDR3, the DNA is TGTGCCAGCAGTTACTCGAAGGGGGGTAATTCACCCCTCCACTTT. Protein: CASSYSKGGNSPLHF.

This clonotype appeared many times. V is TRBV20-1 and J is TRBJ2-7, with D perhaps matching TRBD2 (5 bases). Deletions cut 0 bases from V and 3 bases from J, with 12 bases between. Per germline, CDR1 DFQATT and CDR2 SNEGSKA (reference sequence). The CDR3 totals 14 residues. Here the CDR3 reads CSARDPSGGYEQYF. The CDR3 DNA reads TGCAGTGCTAGAGATCCCAGCGGAGGCTACGAGCAGTACTTC.

This clonotype was observed a few times. The rearrangement links TRBV7-2 to TRBJ1-2; unclear D gene. Trimming took off 2 bases at V and 6 bases at J, with 10 bases between the two ends. This CDR3 has 13 amino acids. Germline CDR1 reads SGHTA; CDR2 reads FQGNSA. The CDR3 nucleotides read TGTGCCAGCAGCTTATTTGAGGGCGATGGCTACACCTTC. Amino acid sequence: CASSLFEGDGYTF.

V usage is TRBV12-3 or TRBV12-4 and J usage is TRBJ2-5; D call uncertain. V was clipped by 4 bases and J by 4 bases, with 13 bases between them. The CDR3 contains 14 residues. CDR3 nucleotides: TGTGCCAGCAGTTCAATCGGCGTAGGAGAGACCCAGTACTTC. It codes for CASSSIGVGETQYF.

The CDR3 sequence is CASGLGAAWGNQPQHF. CDR3 DNA sequence: TGTGCCAGCGGCCTCGGGGCAGCCTGGGGCAATCAGCCCCAGCATTTT. V gene TRBV7-2 combines with J gene TRBJ1-5; the D gene is possibly TRBD1 (5 bases). Germline V gene lookup returns CDR1 SGHTA and CDR2 FQGNSA. The CDR3 is made up of 16 amino acids. V was clipped by 8 bases and J by 2 bases, with 19 bases between them. Drawing the rest from reference TRBV7-2 and TRBJ1-5, the complete variable domain is GAGVSQSPSNKVTEKGKDVELRCDPISGHTALYWYRQSLGQGLEFLIYFQGNSAPDKSGLPSDRFSAERTGGSVSTLTIQRTQQEDSAVYLCASGLGAAWGNQPQHFGDGTRLSIL.

A note on this clonotype: A much bigger clone sits one base away, suggesting this may be a read error. The rearrangement links TRBV2 to TRBJ2-1, with 12 positions matching TRBD2. Germline lookup yields CDR1 SNHLY and CDR2 FYNNEI. The CDR3 runs to 19 residues. CDR3 coding DNA: TGTGCCAGCAGTGAATCCCTAGCGGGGGGGCCGAGCTCCTACAGTGAGCAGTTCTTC. Translated: CASSESLAGGPSSYSEQFF.

CDR3 DNA: TGTGCCAGCAGCCTTCTTGTTGGCTACACCTTC. Translation gives CASSLLVGYTF. V usage is TRBV2 and J usage is TRBJ1-2; no definite D call. Deletions cut 6 bases from V and 7 bases from J, with 9 bases between. Germline loops: CDR1 SNHLY, CDR2 FYNNEI. There are 11 residues in the CDR3. The full variable domain, completed using reference TRBV2 and TRBJ1-2, is EPEVTQTPSHQVTQMGQEVILRCVPISNHLYFYWYRQILGQKVEFLVSFYNNEISEKSEIFDDQFSVERPDGSNFTLKIRSTKLEDSAMYFCASSLLVGYTFGSGTRLTVV.

The V gene is TRBV15, the J gene TRBJ2-7, with D tentatively TRBD1 or TRBD2 (5 bases each). Germline lookup yields CDR1 LNHNV and CDR2 YYDKDF (reference sequence). This CDR3 spans 14 amino acids. V lost 3 bases and J lost 5, with 14 bases in between. Here the CDR3 reads CATSSGQVGDEQYF. The CDR3 region has the DNA TGTGCCACCAGCAGTGGGCAGGTGGGGGACGAGCAGTACTTC.

This clonotype was seen repeatedly, ten times or more. The rearrangement joins TRBV3-1 to TRBJ2-7; 7 positions agree with TRBD2. CDR3 length: 13 amino acids. Germline V gives CDR1 LGHDT, CDR2 YNNKEL (reference sequence). V lost 1 base and J lost 5; bases outside the gene matches: 2. CDR3 in amino acids: CASSQAGGNEQYF. The CDR3 coding sequence is TGTGCCAGCAGCCAAGCCGGGGGGAACGAGCAGTACTTC.

This clonotype came up a few times. The rearrangement links TRBV7-2 to TRBJ2-3; D gene ambiguous. The CDR3 runs to 15 residues. Germline lookup yields CDR1 SGHTA and CDR2 FQGNSA. Trimming stripped 6 bases from V and 0 bases from J, with 13 bases between. The CDR3 sequence is CASRPPPASTDTQYF. CDR3 nucleotides: TGTGCCAGCAGACCACCCCCGGCTAGCACAGATACGCAGTATTTT. Full variable domain (rest looked up from reference TRBV7-2 and TRBJ2-3): GAGVSQSPSNKVTEKGKDVELRCDPISGHTALYWYRQSLGQGLEFLIYFQGNSAPDKSGLPSDRFSAERTGGSVSTLTIQRTQQEDSAVYLCASRPPPASTDTQYFGPGTRLTVL.

The rearrangement links TRBV4-1 to TRBJ1-6; D gene unclear. V shed 4 bases and J shed 13 bases, with 11 bases lying between them. Germline CDR1 and CDR2: MGHRA and YSYEKL. The CDR3 length is 12 residues. CDR3 DNA sequence: TGCGCCAGCAGCCCTCCAATGGCTCCCCTCCACTTT. Translation gives CASSPPMAPLHF.

The V gene is TRBV5-1, the J gene TRBJ2-3; TRBD1 agrees at 9 bases. CDR1 is SGHRS and CDR2 is YFSETQ in the germline V gene. The CDR3 runs 20 residues. Trimming cost V 2 bases and J 3 bases; bases outside gene matches: 19. This chain's CDR3 is CASSFGPTGGSAVRTDTQYF. The CDR3 region has the DNA TGCGCCAGCAGCTTCGGACCAACAGGGGGCTCAGCGGTACGGACAGATACGCAGTATTTT.

This clonotype was found once. This chain links TRBV12-3 or TRBV12-4 with TRBJ2-5; D is unresolved. V lost 6 bases, J lost 7 bases, and 12 bases lay in between. This CDR3 has 12 amino acids. The CDR3 nucleotides are TGTGCCAGCAGCGAGGAAGTAGGGACCCAGTACTTC. This encodes CASSEEVGTQYF.

The chain uses TRBV15 and TRBJ1-5; TRBD1 is a possible D gene (5 bases). Germline CDR1 reads LNHNV; CDR2 reads YYDKDF (reference sequence). Trimming removed 1 base from V and 3 bases from J, with 10 bases in between. This CDR3 spans 15 amino acids. The chain's CDR3 is CATSRGREVNQPQHF. The CDR3 DNA reads as TGTGCCACCAGCAGAGGCAGGGAGGTCAATCAGCCCCAGCATTTT.

This clonotype was counted many times. The genes are TRBV4-1 and TRBJ2-6; 8 bases agree with TRBD1. The CDR3 consists of 16 residues. Germline assignment: CDR1 MGHRA and CDR2 YSYEKL. V gave up 4 bases and J gave up 3 bases; unmatched junction bases: 5. The CDR3 coding sequence is TGCGCCAGCAGCCTGACAGGGGAGGATGGGGCCAACGTCCTGACTTTC. Its protein product is CASSLTGEDGANVLTF.

This clonotype was found a few times. J is TRBJ2-3 and V is TRBV18; tentatively, D is TRBD1 or TRBD2 (6 bases each). CDR3 length: 15 residues. The V end lost 0 bases, the J end lost 7 bases, and 14 bases lay between the germline ends. Germline CDR1 KGHSH, CDR2 LQKENI. The CDR3 spells CASSPPVGGTNTQYF. Here the CDR3 DNA reads TGTGCCAGCTCACCACCTGTCGGGGGCACGAATACGCAGTATTTT.

The chain uses TRBV7-2 and TRBJ2-3; the D is unclear. With 1 base removed from V and 5 bases from J, the gap between germline ends came to 10 bases. The CDR3 consists of 14 residues. CDR1 is SGHTA and CDR2 is FQGNSA in the germline V gene. The CDR3 here is CASSLVATEDTQYF. The CDR3 bases are TGTGCCAGCAGCTTAGTTGCGACGGAAGATACGCAGTATTTT.

This clonotype was counted between two and nine times. The chain couples TRBV7-9 to TRBJ2-2; D tentatively fits TRBD1 or TRBD2 (6 bases each). This CDR3 comprises 17 residues. Germline V gene sequence: CDR1 SEHNR, CDR2 FQNEAQ (reference sequence). V lost 5 bases, J lost 0 bases, and 16 bases lay in between. The CDR3 reads CASSLQGRGTNTGELFF. In DNA form, the CDR3 reads TGTGCCAGCAGCCTCCAGGGGCGGGGAACGAACACCGGGGAGCTGTTTTTT.

This clonotype has a count of ten or more. The rearrangement links TRBV9 to TRBJ2-5; D gene uncertain. With 1 base removed from V and 0 bases from J, the gap between germline ends came to 4 bases. This CDR3 has 13 residues. CDR1 and CDR2 from the germline V gene are SGDLS and YYNGEE. CDR3 sequence (DNA): TGTGCCAGCAGCGTATCTTACCAAGAGACCCAGTACTTC. Translation: CASSVSYQETQYF.

The CDR3 is CASSSSPPYEQYF. CDR3 bases: TGTGCCAGCAGTTCGAGTCCCCCCTACGAGCAGTACTTC. This chain links TRBV28 with TRBJ2-7, with unresolved D. V was trimmed by 4 bases and J by 2 bases, leaving 9 bases between them. The CDR3 runs 13 residues. Per germline, CDR1 MDHEN and CDR2 SYDVKM.

Points on this clonotype: This could be a read error, since a much larger clone is one nucleotide away. V is TRBV25-1 and J is TRBJ2-1, with D perhaps being TRBD1 or TRBD2 (5 bases each). The CDR3 has 15 amino acids. Germline CDR1 reads MGHDK; CDR2 reads SYGVNS. CDR3 protein: CASSEGTLSYDEQFF. The CDR3 DNA sequence: TGTGCCAGCAGTGAAGGGACCCTCTCCTACGATGAGCAGTTCTTC.

A few counts support this clonotype. The V and J genes are TRBV28 and TRBJ1-5; no clear D. Deletions cut 2 bases from V and 0 bases from J, with 11 bases between. The CDR3 totals 16 residues. CDR1 is MDHEN, CDR2 SYDVKM, per germline. The DNA for the CDR3 is TGTGCCAGCAGTTTAACGTCACAGAGTAGCAATCAGCCCCAGCATTTT. It translates to CASSLTSQSSNQPQHF.

There are a few counts of this clonotype. The rearrangement joins TRBV7-6 to TRBJ2-3; D not resolved. CDR3 size: 14 residues. Germline V gene sequence: CDR1 SGHVS, CDR2 FNYEAQ. V lost 2 bases and J 4 bases, leaving 10 bases between the germline ends. The CDR3 region has the DNA TGTGCCAGCAGCTTATTCACCGGCCCAGATACGCAGTATTTT. Its translation: CASSLFTGPDTQYF. Using reference TRBV7-6 and TRBJ2-3 for the parts outside the CDR3, the full variable domain is GAGVSQSPRYKVTKRGQDVALRCDPISGHVSLYWYRQALGQGPEFLTYFNYEAQQDKSGLPNDRFSAERPEGSISTLTIQRTEQRDSAMYRCASSLFTGPDTQYFGPGTRLTVL.